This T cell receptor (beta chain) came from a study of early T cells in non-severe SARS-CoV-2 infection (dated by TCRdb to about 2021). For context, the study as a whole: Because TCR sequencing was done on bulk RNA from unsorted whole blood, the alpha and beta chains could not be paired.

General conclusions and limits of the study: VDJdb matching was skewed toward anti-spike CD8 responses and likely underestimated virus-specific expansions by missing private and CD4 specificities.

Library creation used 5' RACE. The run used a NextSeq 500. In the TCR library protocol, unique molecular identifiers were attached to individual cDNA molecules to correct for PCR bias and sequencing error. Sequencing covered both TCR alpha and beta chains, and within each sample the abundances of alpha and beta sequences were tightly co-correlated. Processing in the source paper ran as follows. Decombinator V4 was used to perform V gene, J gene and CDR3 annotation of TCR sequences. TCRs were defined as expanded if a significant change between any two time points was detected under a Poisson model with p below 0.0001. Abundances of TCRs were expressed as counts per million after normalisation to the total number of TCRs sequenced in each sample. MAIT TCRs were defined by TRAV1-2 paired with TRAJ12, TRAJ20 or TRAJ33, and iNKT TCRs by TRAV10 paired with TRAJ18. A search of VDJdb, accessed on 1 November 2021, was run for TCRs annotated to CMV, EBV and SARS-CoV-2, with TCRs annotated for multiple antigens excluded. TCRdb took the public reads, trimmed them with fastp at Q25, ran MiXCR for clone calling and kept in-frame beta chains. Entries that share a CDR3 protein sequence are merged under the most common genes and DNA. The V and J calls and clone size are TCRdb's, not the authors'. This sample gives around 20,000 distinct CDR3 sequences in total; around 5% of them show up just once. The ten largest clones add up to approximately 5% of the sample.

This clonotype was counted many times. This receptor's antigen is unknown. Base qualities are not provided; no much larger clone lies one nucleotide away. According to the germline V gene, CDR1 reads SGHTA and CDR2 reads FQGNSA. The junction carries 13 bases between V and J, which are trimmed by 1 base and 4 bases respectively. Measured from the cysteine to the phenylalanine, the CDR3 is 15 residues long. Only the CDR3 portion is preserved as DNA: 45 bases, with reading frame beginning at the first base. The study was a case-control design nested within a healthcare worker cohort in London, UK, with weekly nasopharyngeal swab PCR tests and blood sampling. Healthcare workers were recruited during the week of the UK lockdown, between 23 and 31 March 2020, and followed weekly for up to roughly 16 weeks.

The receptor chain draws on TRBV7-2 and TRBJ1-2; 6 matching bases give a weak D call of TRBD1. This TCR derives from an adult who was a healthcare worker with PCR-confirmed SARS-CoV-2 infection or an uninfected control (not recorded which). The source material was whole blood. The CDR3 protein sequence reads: CASSLDWTDRYGYTF. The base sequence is TGTGCCAGCAGCTTAGATTGGACAGACCGCTATGGCTACACCTTC.